This T cell receptor beta chain was captured by sequencing in a study of T cell changes during pregnancy in multiple sclerosis. The germline CDR1 and CDR2 sequences are SEHNR and FQNEAQ (reference sequence). The V end was cut by 4 bases, the J end by 2 bases, with 9 bases between. The CDR3 spans 14 residues. Repertoires were generated with immunoSEQ multiplex PCR, while TCRdb's copy carries only in-frame clones and drops some. The sample has approximately 100,000 clones; about nine tenths are singletons. The chain has TRBV7-9 and TRBJ1-5; TRBD1 is a possible D gene (5 bases). This TCR derives from a female donor with multiple sclerosis, enrolled in a pregnancy study. Sequenced here: peripheral blood, sampled after pregnancy. Here the CDR3 reads CASSSDRGNQPQHF. The CDR3 bases are TGTGCCAGCAGCTCCGACAGAGGCAATCAGCCCCAGCATTTT.